These T cell receptor beta chains were read from a single sample in a study of T cells after yellow fever vaccination. MiXCR, run by TCRdb on the 5' RACE reads, gives a single entry per CDR3 protein. The sample contains approximately 510,000 distinct CDR3 sequences, about a fifth of which appear only once. The starting material was PBMCs, obtained approximately 22 days after the first yellow fever vaccination. All receptors derive from a man younger than 35 who received the YFV17D yellow fever vaccine. CDR3s include the opening cysteine and the closing phenylalanine or tryptophan. The D gene is left open where the match is weak. The listing skips clone size in some rows; elsewhere it reads once, few, many or a size class.

TRBJ1-1 TRBV29-1 few NA CSVTRPLTEAFF TGCAGCGTGACAAGGCCCCTCACTGAAGCTTTCTTT
TRBJ2-7 TRBV27 few TRBD1 CASNSFGTGGTYEQYF TGTGCCAGCAACTCCTTCGGGACAGGGGGGACCTACGAGCAGTACTTC
TRBJ1-4 TRBV14 NA NA CASSPLGGYEKLFF TGTGCCAGCAGCCCTCTCGGAGGTTATGAAAAACTGTTTTTT
TRBJ2-6 TRBV3-1 NA TRBD1 CASSQTGTVYSGANVLTF TGTGCCAGCAGCCAGACGGGGACAGTTTACTCTGGGGCCAACGTCCTGACTTTC
TRBJ2-5 TRBV28 NA NA CASSSGTETQYF TGTGCCAGCAGTTCAGGGACGGAGACCCAGTACTTC
TRBJ1-6 TRBV7-9 NA NA CASSPGTSNSPLHF TGTGCCAGCAGCCCCGGGACAAGTAATTCACCCCTCCACTTT
TRBJ2-7 TRBV25-1 few NA CASSEWGATGRRYEQYF TGTGCCAGCAGTGAGTGGGGGGCCACGGGACGCCGCTACGAGCAGTACTTC
TRBJ2-2 TRBV25-1 few NA CASSELDTGELFF TGTGCCAGCAGTGAATTAGACACCGGGGAGCTGTTTTTT
TRBJ2-3 TRBV5-1 many NA CASSRTTDTQYF TGCGCCAGCAGCCGGACAACAGATACGCAGTATTTT
TRBJ2-4 TRBV4-3 few NA CASSQAGGNIQYF TGCGCCAGCAGCCAAGCAGGGGGGAACATTCAGTACTTC
TRBJ1-5 TRBV9 NA NA CASSVGLQGSVNQPQHF TGTGCCAGCAGCGTAGGATTGCAGGGCAGCGTCAATCAGCCCCAGCATTTT
TRBJ2-3 TRBV10-2 NA TRBD2 CASSVSGGAFLDTQYF TGCGCCAGCAGTGTAAGCGGGGGGGCCTTTTTAGATACGCAGTATTTT
TRBJ1-1 TRBV3-1 few TRBD1 CASSPTGTASTEAFF TGTGCCAGCAGCCCAACCGGGACAGCAAGCACTGAAGCTTTCTTT
TRBJ2-3 TRBV3-1 NA TRBD2 CASSQVPRLAAITDTQYF TGTGCCAGCAGCCAAGTCCCCAGGCTAGCGGCGATCACAGATACGCAGTATTTT
TRBJ1-2 TRBV6-5 NA NA CASSNSLYGYTF TGTGCCAGCAGCAACAGTCTTTATGGCTACACCTTC
TRBJ2-1 TRBV6-2/TRBV6-3 NA TRBD1 CASSYTVGQGAAKANEQFF TGTGCCAGCAGTTATACTGTGGGACAGGGGGCTGCGAAGGCCAATGAGCAGTTCTTC
TRBJ1-1 TRBV5-1 few NA CASAGLGSMNTEAFF TGCGCCAGCGCCGGGTTGGGGTCCATGAACACTGAAGCTTTCTTT
TRBJ2-6 TRBV10-3 few TRBD1 CAISARQGDGANVLTF TGTGCCATCAGTGCCCGACAGGGAGATGGGGCCAACGTCCTGACTTTC
TRBJ2-2 TRBV5-1 NA TRBD1 CASRRPGTGGPDTGELFF TGCGCCAGCAGACGTCCCGGGACAGGGGGACCCGACACCGGGGAGCTGTTTTTT
TRBJ2-5 TRBV28 few TRBD2 CASSLGYAGEETQYF TGTGCCAGCAGTTTAGGATACGCGGGGGAAGAGACCCAGTACTTC
TRBJ2-1 TRBV6-1 NA TRBD2 CASSEGLAGFSGSVF TGTGCCAGCAGTGAAGGACTAGCGGGATTTAGTGGGTCGGTCTTC
TRBJ2-6 TRBV20-1 NA NA CSAPGASGANVLTF TGCAGTGCTCCAGGCGCCTCTGGGGCCAACGTCCTGACTTTC
TRBJ1-2 TRBV20-1 NA TRBD1 CSARLLQGFGYTF TGCAGTGCTAGATTACTACAGGGGTTCGGCTACACCTTC
TRBJ2-1 TRBV20-1 NA TRBD2 CSAEPRTSGGFVDNEQFF TGCAGTGCTGAACCTCGGACTAGCGGGGGGTTCGTGGACAATGAGCAGTTCTTC
TRBJ2-7 TRBV7-7 NA TRBD1 CASSLVGGLPYEQYF TGTGCCAGCAGCTTAGTAGGGGGCCTCCCCTACGAGCAGTACTTC
TRBJ1-1 TRBV4-3 NA TRBD1 CASSRAGGRMNTEAFF TGCGCCAGCAGCCGAGCAGGGGGGCGGATGAACACTGAAGCTTTCTTT
TRBJ1-1 TRBV7-9 NA TRBD1 CASSTWTGGMNTEAFF TGTGCCAGCAGCACCTGGACAGGGGGGATGAACACTGAAGCTTTCTTT
TRBJ1-2 TRBV6-2/TRBV6-3 NA NA CASSHFSGRSYGYTF TGTGCCAGCAGTCATTTTTCAGGGAGAAGTTATGGCTACACCTTC
TRBJ1-3 TRBV5-1 NA NA CASSSNSGGNTIYF TGCGCCAGCAGCTCCAACTCGGGAGGAAACACCATATATTTT
TRBJ1-1 TRBV5-1 NA NA CASSLVARANTEAFF TGCGCCAGCAGCTTGGTAGCCAGGGCGAACACTGAAGCTTTCTTT
TRBJ1-5 TRBV28 NA TRBD1 CASRFRGARNQPQHF TGTGCCAGCAGGTTCAGGGGGGCCCGCAATCAGCCCCAGCATTTT
TRBJ1-1 TRBV6-5 few NA CASSYSKRETEAFF TGTGCCAGCAGTTACTCGAAAAGGGAAACTGAAGCTTTCTTT
TRBJ2-1 TRBV12-3/TRBV12-4 few NA CASRGSRVMVNEQFF TGTGCCAGCAGGGGGAGCAGGGTGATGGTCAATGAGCAGTTCTTC
TRBJ1-1 TRBV29-1 NA NA CSVVGVMNTEAFF TGCAGCGTTGTTGGGGTGATGAACACTGAAGCTTTCTTT
TRBJ2-3 TRBV11-2 NA NA CASSLVGLANTDTQYF TGTGCCAGCAGCTTAGTAGGTCTAGCGAACACAGATACGCAGTATTTT
TRBJ1-1 TRBV6-2/TRBV6-3 few NA CASSTGPRMNTEAFF TGTGCCAGCAGTACAGGGCCTCGAATGAACACTGAAGCTTTCTTT
TRBJ1-2 TRBV7-3 NA NA CASSRTPAGGYTF TGTGCCAGCAGCCGGACCCCCGCTGGGGGCTACACCTTC
TRBJ1-5 TRBV12-3/TRBV12-4 NA NA CASSFDGDQPQHF TGTGCCAGCAGTTTCGATGGAGATCAGCCCCAGCATTTT
TRBJ2-1 TRBV20-1 many NA CSEGSYGLAEQFF TGCAGTGAAGGTAGCTATGGCCTCGCGGAGCAGTTCTTC
TRBJ2-5 TRBV9 NA TRBD2 CASSVLAGIRETQYF TGTGCCAGCAGCGTTCTAGCGGGGATAAGAGAGACCCAGTACTTC
TRBJ2-1 TRBV7-9 few NA CASSSSSFPGHFYNEQFF TGTGCCAGCAGCTCCTCAAGCTTCCCGGGACACTTCTACAATGAGCAGTTCTTC
TRBJ1-3 TRBV20-1 NA NA CSAAGSWGNTIYF TGCAGTGCGGCGGGGAGTTGGGGAAACACCATATATTTT
TRBJ2-3 TRBV27 few TRBD2 CASSLPGGALDTQYF TGTGCCAGCAGTTTACCCGGGGGGGCCTTAGATACGCAGTATTTT
TRBJ2-3 TRBV9 few NA CASSVGKGTDTQYF TGTGCCAGCAGCGTAGGGAAGGGAACAGATACGCAGTATTTT
TRBJ2-5 TRBV5-6 few NA CASSLQLTRSPETQYF TGTGCCAGCAGCTTGCAATTGACCCGATCTCCAGAGACCCAGTACTTC
TRBJ2-5 TRBV28 NA NA CASRSGTLRVETQYF TGTGCCAGCAGATCCGGGACACTAAGGGTGGAGACCCAGTACTTC
TRBJ2-3 TRBV6-1 few NA CASSEAGTSTDTQYF TGTGCCAGCAGTGAAGCTGGGACCAGTACAGATACGCAGTATTTT
TRBJ1-1 TRBV6-5 NA NA CASSYSQGGAEAFF TGTGCCAGCAGTTACTCGCAGGGTGGGGCTGAAGCTTTCTTT
TRBJ1-1 TRBV12-3/TRBV12-4 NA TRBD1 CASSPIRDRGRTEAFF TGTGCCAGCAGCCCTATCCGGGACAGGGGTCGGACTGAAGCTTTCTTT
TRBJ2-5 TRBV5-1 few TRBD1 CASSYQGVGQETQYF TGCGCCAGCAGCTATCAGGGGGTAGGCCAAGAGACCCAGTACTTC
TRBJ2-3 TRBV10-1 few TRBD1 CASSFDRVTDTQYF TGCGCCAGCAGTTTCGACAGGGTTACAGATACGCAGTATTTT
TRBJ2-3 TRBV18 NA NA CASSPTFKRDTQYF TGTGCCAGCTCACCAACCTTTAAAAGGGATACGCAGTATTTT
TRBJ2-3 TRBV3-1 once TRBD2 CASSRSGTSPPTDTQYF TGTGCCAGCAGCCGATCCGGGACTAGCCCCCCGACAGATACGCAGTATTTT
TRBJ1-4 TRBV7-7 NA NA CASSPRREGKLFF TGTGCTAGCAGCCCCCGCAGGGAAGGAAAACTGTTTTTT
TRBJ1-2 TRBV6-1 NA TRBD1 CASRDPLTGYGYTF TGTGCCAGCCGAGACCCCCTGACAGGGTATGGCTACACCTTC
TRBJ2-5 TRBV4-2 NA TRBD2 CASSPGGAGETQYF TGTGCCAGCAGCCCCGGGGGGGCGGGAGAGACCCAGTACTTC
TRBJ2-1 TRBV9 NA NA CASSVVSYGEQFF TGTGCCAGCAGCGTAGTTAGTTACGGTGAGCAGTTCTTC
TRBJ1-6 TRBV20-1 NA NA CSARVRGWENSPLHF TGCAGTGCTAGAGTCAGGGGTTGGGAGAATTCACCCCTCCACTTT